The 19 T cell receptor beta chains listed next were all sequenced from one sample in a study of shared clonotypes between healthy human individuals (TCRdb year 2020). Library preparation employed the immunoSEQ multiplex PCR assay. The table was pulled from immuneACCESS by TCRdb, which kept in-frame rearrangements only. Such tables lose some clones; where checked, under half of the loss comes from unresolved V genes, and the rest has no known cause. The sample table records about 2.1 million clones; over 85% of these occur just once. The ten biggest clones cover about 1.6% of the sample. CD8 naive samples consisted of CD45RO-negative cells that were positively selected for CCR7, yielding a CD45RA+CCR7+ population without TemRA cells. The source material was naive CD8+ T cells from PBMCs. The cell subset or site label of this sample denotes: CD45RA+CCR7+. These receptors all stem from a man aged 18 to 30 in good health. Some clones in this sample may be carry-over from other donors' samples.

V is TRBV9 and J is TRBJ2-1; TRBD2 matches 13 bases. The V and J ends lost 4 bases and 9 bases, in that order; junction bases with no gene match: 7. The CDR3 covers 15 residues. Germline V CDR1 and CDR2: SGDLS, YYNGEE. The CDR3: CASSLDGLAGAEQFF. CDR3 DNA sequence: TGTGCCAGCAGCCTAGACGGACTAGCGGGAGCTGAGCAGTTCTTC.

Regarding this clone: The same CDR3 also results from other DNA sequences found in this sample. The chain's CDR3 is CASSFGTNTGELFF. CDR3 coding DNA: TGTGCCAGCAGCTTTGGCACCAACACCGGGGAGCTGTTTTTT. The V and J genes are TRBV11-2 and TRBJ2-2; D is unresolved. This CDR3 spans 14 amino acids. Trimming stripped 3 bases from V and 2 bases from J, with 7 bases between. Looked up from germline, CDR1 is SGHAT and CDR2 is FQNNGV.

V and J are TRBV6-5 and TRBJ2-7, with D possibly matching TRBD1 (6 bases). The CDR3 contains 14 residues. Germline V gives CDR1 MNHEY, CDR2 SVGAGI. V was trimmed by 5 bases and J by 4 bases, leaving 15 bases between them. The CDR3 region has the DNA TGTGCCAGCAGTCCCGGACAGTCCCCTTACGAGCAGTACTTC. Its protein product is CASSPGQSPYEQYF.

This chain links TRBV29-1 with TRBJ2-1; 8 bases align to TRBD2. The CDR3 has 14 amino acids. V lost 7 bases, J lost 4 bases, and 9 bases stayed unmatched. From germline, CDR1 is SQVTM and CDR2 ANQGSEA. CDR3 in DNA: TGCAGCGCCGAGGGACTAGGCCAATACAATGAGCAGTTCTTC. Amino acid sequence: CSAEGLGQYNEQFF.

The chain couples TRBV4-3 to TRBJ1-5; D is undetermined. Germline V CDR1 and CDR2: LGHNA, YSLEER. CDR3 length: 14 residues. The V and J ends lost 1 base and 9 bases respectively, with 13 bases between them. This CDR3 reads CASSQVVGLRPQHF. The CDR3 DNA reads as TGCGCCAGCAGCCAAGTAGTCGGGCTTCGGCCCCAGCATTTT.

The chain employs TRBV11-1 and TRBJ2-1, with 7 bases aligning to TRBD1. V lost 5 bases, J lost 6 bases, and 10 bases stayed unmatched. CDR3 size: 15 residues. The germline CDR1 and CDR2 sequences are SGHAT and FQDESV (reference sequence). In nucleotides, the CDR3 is TGTGCCAGCAGCCCTACCAGGGGGAGTTTCAATGAGCAGTTCTTC. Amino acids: CASSPTRGSFNEQFF. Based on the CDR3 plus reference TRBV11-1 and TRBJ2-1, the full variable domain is EAEVAQSPRYKITEKSQAVAFWCDPISGHATLYWYRQILGQGPELLVQFQDESVVDDSQLPKDRFSAERLKGVDSTLKIQPAELGDSAMYLCASSPTRGSFNEQFFGPGTRLTVL.

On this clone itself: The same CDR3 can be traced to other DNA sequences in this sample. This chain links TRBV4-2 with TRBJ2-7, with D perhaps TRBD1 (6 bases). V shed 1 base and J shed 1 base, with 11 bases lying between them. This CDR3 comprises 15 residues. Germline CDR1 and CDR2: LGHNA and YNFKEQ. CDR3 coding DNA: TGTGCCAGCAGCCAAGGCCGGGACACTTCCTACGAGCAGTACTTC. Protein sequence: CASSQGRDTSYEQYF.

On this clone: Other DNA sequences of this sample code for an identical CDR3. The CDR3 DNA reads as TGTGCCAGCAGTGAAGTTGGCCTAGGGTACGAGCAGTACTTC. Its translation is CASSEVGLGYEQYF. The chain has TRBV6-1 and TRBJ2-7, with D hard to call. The CDR3 is 14 residues long. The V end was cut by 1 base, the J end by 4 bases, with 11 bases between. Germline loops: CDR1 MNHNS, CDR2 SASEGT.

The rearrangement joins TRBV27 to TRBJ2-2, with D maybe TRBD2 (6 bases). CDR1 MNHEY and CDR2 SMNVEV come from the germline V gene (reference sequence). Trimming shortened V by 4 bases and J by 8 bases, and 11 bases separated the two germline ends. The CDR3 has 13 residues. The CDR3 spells CASSWRVSGELFF. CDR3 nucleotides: TGTGCCAGCAGTTGGAGGGTTTCGGGGGAGCTGTTTTTT.

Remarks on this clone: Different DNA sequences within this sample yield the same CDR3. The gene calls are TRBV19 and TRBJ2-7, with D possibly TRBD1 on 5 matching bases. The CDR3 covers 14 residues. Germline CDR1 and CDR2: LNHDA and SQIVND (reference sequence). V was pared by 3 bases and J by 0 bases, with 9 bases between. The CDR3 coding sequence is TGTGCCAGTAGTATGGGGCCAAGCTCCTACGAGCAGTACTTC. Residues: CASSMGPSSYEQYF.

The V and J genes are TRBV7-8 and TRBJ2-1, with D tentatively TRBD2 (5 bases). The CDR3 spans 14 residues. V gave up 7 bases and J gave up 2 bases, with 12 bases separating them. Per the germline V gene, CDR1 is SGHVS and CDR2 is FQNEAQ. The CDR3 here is CASTGGPPYNEQFF. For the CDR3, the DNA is TGTGCCAGCACAGGAGGTCCCCCCTACAATGAGCAGTTCTTC.

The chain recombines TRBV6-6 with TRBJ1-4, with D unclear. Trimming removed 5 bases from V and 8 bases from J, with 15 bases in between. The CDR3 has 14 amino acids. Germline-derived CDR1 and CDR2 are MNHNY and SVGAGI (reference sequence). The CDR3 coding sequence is TGTGCCAGCAGTGGCAAGTGGGCATGGGAAAAACTGTTTTTT. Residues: CASSGKWAWEKLFF.

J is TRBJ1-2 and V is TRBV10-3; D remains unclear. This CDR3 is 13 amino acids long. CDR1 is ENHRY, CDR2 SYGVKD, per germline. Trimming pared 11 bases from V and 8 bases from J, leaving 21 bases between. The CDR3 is CAAGEGRPHGYTF. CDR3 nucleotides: TGTGCCGCCGGGGAGGGCAGGCCCCACGGCTACACCTTC.

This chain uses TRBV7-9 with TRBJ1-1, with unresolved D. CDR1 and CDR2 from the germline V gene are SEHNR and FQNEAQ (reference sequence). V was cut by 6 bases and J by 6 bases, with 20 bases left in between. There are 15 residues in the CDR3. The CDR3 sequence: CASREERGSLAEAFF. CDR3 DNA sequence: TGTGCCAGCAGAGAGGAGCGAGGCTCCCTAGCTGAAGCTTTCTTT.

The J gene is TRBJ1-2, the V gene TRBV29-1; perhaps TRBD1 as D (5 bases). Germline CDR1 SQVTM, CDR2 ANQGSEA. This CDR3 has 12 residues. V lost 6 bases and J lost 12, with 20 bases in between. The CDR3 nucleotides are TGCAGCGTGGAGTCGTGGGGTCAAGGGGACACCTTC. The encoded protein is CSVESWGQGDTF.

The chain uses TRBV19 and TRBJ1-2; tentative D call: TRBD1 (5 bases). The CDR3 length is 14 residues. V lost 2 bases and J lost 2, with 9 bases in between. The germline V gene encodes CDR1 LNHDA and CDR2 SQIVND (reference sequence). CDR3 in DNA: TGTGCCAGTAGTATACCAGCAGGGAACTATGGCTACACCTTC. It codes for CASSIPAGNYGYTF. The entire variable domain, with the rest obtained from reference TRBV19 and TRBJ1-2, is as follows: DGGITQSPKYLFRKEGQNVTLSCEQNLNHDAMYWYRQDPGQGLRLIYYSQIVNDFQKGDIAEGYSVSREKKESFPLTVTSAQKNPTAFYLCASSIPAGNYGYTFGSGTRLTVV.

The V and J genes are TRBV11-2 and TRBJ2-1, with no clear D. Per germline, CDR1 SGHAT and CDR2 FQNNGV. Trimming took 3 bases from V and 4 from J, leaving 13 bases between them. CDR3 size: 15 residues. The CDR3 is CASSFRGQRYNEQFF. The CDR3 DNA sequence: TGTGCCAGCAGCTTCCGAGGCCAGAGATACAATGAGCAGTTCTTC.

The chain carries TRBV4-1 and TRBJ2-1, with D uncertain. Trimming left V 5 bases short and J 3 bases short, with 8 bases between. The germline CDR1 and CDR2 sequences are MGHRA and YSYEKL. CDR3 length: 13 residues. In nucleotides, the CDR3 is TGCGCCAGCAGCAGGGTTGGCTACAATGAGCAGTTCTTC. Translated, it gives CASSRVGYNEQFF.

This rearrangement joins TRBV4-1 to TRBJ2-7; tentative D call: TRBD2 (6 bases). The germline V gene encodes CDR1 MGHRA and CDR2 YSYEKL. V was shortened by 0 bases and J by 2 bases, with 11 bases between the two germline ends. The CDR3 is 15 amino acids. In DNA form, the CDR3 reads TGCGCCAGCAGCCAAGAAAGCGGGTGGCCCTACGAGCAGTACTTC. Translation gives CASSQESGWPYEQYF.